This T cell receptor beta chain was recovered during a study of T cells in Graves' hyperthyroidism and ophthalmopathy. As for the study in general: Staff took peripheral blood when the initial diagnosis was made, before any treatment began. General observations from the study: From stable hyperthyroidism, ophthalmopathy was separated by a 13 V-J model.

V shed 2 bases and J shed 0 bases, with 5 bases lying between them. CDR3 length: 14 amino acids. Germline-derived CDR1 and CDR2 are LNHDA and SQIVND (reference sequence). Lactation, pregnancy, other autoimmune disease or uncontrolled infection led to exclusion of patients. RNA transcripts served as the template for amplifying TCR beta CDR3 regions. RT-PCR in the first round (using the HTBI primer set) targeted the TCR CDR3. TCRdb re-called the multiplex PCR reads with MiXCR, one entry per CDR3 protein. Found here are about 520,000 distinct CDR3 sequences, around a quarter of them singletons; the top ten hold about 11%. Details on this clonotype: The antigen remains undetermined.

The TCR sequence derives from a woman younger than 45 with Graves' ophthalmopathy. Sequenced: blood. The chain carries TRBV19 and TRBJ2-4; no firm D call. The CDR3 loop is CASSIQPAKNIQYF. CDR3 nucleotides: TGTGCCAGTAGTATACAGCCAGCCAAAAACATTCAGTACTTC.